One and the same sample provided the 9 T cell receptor beta chains below, sequenced in a study of T cell repertoires in cytomegalovirus infection. MiXCR, run by TCRdb on the reads, gives a single entry per CDR3 protein. The data contain about 450,000 distinct CDR3 sequences, approximately 30% of them singletons. Sequencing was carried out using PBMCs. These TCRs come from a human donor in good health (CMV status not recorded). Some clones in this sample may be carry-over from other donors' samples.

This clonotype was seen many times. One end of the junction fails to match germline, which may point to a read error. The chain combines TRBV7-7 with TRBJ2-3; D is unclear. The V gene's germline CDR1 is SSHAT and CDR2 FNYEAQ (reference sequence). The CDR3 runs to 17 residues. For the CDR3, the DNA is TGTGCTAGCAGCTTATCCGCCGGACCTGCTAGCACAGATACGCAGTATTTT. Its translation is CASSLSAGPASTDTQYF. The full variable domain, in which reference TRBV7-7 and TRBJ2-3 provide the parts outside the CDR3, is GAGVSQSPRYKVTKRGQDVTLRCDPISSHATLYWYQQALGQGPEFLTYFNYEAQPDKSGLPSDRFSAERPEGSISTLTIQRTEQRDSAMYRCASSLSAGPASTDTQYFGPGTRLTVL.

V gene TRBV15 combines with J gene TRBJ1-1; D gene unclear. This CDR3 contains 16 residues. V lost 2 bases and J lost 0, with 13 bases in between. Per germline, CDR1 LNHNV and CDR2 YYDKDF (reference sequence). CDR3 nucleotides: TGTGCCACCAGCAGATTCCTGGAGGAGATGAACACTGAAGCTTTCTTT. Translating gives CATSRFLEEMNTEAFF. Combining the CDR3 with reference TRBV15 and TRBJ1-1 gives the whole variable domain DAMVIQNPRYQVTQFGKPVTLSCSQTLNHNVMYWYQQKSSQAPKLLFHYYDKDFNNEADTPDNFQSRRPNTSFCFLDIRSPGLGDTAMYLCATSRFLEEMNTEAFFGQGTRLTVV.

The DNA for the CDR3 is TGTGCCAGCAGTTACTCGGGGATCTACGAGCAGTACTTC. Its protein product is CASSYSGIYEQYF. The chain carries TRBV6-2 or TRBV6-3 and TRBJ2-7; D gene ambiguous. Trimming pared 0 bases from V and 3 bases from J, leaving 6 bases between. There are 13 residues in the CDR3. The germline CDR1 and CDR2 sequences are MNHEY and SVGEGT.

The chain carries TRBV5-6 and TRBJ2-2, with D perhaps matching TRBD2 (7 bases). The CDR3 is made up of 17 amino acids. Germline lookup yields CDR1 SGHDT and CDR2 YYEEEE. The germline V and J ends were trimmed by 1 base and 0 bases, with 13 bases remaining between them. Written as DNA, the CDR3 is TGTGCCAGCAGCTTGATCCCGGGGGGCGCGAACACCGGGGAGCTGTTTTTT. This encodes CASSLIPGGANTGELFF.

The CDR3 region has the DNA TGTGCCACCCGAAGGGAGCCTTCTTCCGGGGAGCTGTTTTTT. Protein product: CATRREPSSGELFF. V usage is TRBV6-5 and J usage is TRBJ2-2, with D tentatively TRBD2 (5 bases). V lost 10 bases and J 6 bases, leaving 18 bases between the germline ends. The CDR3 loop spans 14 amino acids. Looked up from germline, CDR1 is MNHEY and CDR2 is SVGAGI.

The J gene is TRBJ1-1, the V gene TRBV19; 8 bases are shared with TRBD1. V gave up 7 bases and J gave up 4 bases; unmatched junction bases: 5. This CDR3 contains 13 residues. Germline CDR1 LNHDA, CDR2 SQIVND (reference sequence). CDR3: CASTRGQITEAFF. In DNA, the CDR3 is TGTGCCAGTACCAGGGGGCAAATCACTGAAGCTTTCTTT.

The chain carries TRBV19 and TRBJ1-2, with D perhaps matching TRBD1 (6 bases). This CDR3 contains 16 residues. In germline, CDR1 is LNHDA, CDR2 SQIVND (reference sequence). Here the CDR3 reads CSNSIAYRVNNYGYTF. The CDR3, as DNA: TGTTCCAATAGTATTGCTTACAGGGTGAATAACTATGGCTACACCTTC.

As to this clonotype: Germline is not matched at one junction end, which may reflect a read error. CDR3 nucleotide sequence: TGTGCCATCAGGTCAGGGGGCTTGAACACTAAAGCTTTCTTT. Translating gives CAIRSGGLNTKAFF. V is TRBV10-3 and J is TRBJ1-1; 8 bases align to TRBD1. CDR1 is ENHRY, CDR2 SYGVKD, per germline. The CDR3 has 14 amino acids.

Concerning this clonotype: This sequence may be a read error, since a much larger clone differs from it by one base. This sequence joins TRBV7-8 and TRBJ2-3; TRBD2 agrees at 7 bases. V lost 5 bases, J lost 3 bases, and 8 bases stayed unmatched. Looked up from germline, CDR1 is SGHVS and CDR2 is FQNEAQ. CDR3 length: 15 amino acids. CDR3 sequence: CASSHRGGKTDTQYF. The CDR3, as DNA: TGTGCCAGCAGCCATCGCGGGGGTAAAACAGATACGCAGTATTTT.